This TCR beta chain comes out of a study of patients and donors after allogeneic stem cell transplantation. TCRdb re-analysed the RT-PCR reads in MiXCR, keeping a single row per CDR3 protein. The repertoire holds approximately 200,000 distinct CDR3 sequences, with around two fifths as singletons. The origin of this receptor is a human donor who was either an allogeneic HSCT recipient or a stem cell or donor lymphocyte infusion donor (not recorded which). It is not recorded whose cells these are; they may come from a transplant donor. Sequencing input: blood, either unsorted or a sorted T cell fraction (not recorded which).

The CDR3, as DNA: TGCAGTGCTAGAGAGAGGACTAGCGGGAGGATCGGCAATGAGCAGTTCTTC. It is translated as CSARERTSGRIGNEQFF. The chain combines TRBV20-1 with TRBJ2-1; TRBD2 aligns across 14 bases. Looked up from germline, CDR1 is DFQATT and CDR2 is SNEGSKA (reference sequence). Trimming took 0 bases from V and 6 from J; bases not matched to a gene: 7. This CDR3 region has 17 residues.